This paragraph reports one T cell receptor (beta chain). The sample originates from a study of CD8 T cells in Susac syndrome. RNA was extracted with the RNeasy kit, and a quantity of roughly 0.45 to 1 ug was reverse transcribed using random hexamers. The authors amplified TCR beta CDR3 across 54 Vbeta and 13 Jbeta using immunoSEQ multiplex PCR. TCRdb re-called the immunoSEQ multiplex PCR reads with MiXCR, one entry per CDR3 protein. The data hold 130,000 or so distinct CDR3 sequences, with approximately 94% observed a single time. V lost 3 bases and J lost 0, with 14 bases in between. Germline CDR1 MDHEN, CDR2 SYDVKM. The CDR3 consists of 16 residues.

This sequence originates from a human donor in good health. The chain uses TRBV28 and TRBJ1-2; D remains ambiguous. Specimen: CD4+ T cells from PBMCs. The CDR3 loop reads CASSFLGSKANYGYTF. CDR3 DNA: TGTGCCAGCAGTTTTCTGGGGAGTAAAGCTAACTATGGCTACACCTTC.